This T cell receptor (beta chain) is drawn from a study of blood T cell repertoires in COVID-19. Looking at the study overall: Samples came from the United States, Italy and Spain, spanning acute and convalescent COVID-19. Sample material is recorded as cDNA or gDNA derived from T cells, B-cell-depleted T cells, or PBMCs.

Self-reported history from a screening survey and questionnaire set each donor's cohort. Cohort 3 donors counted as recovered after two negative PCRs, clearance, or resolved symptoms. The protocol was immunoSEQ multiplex PCR, while the TCRdb copy is restricted to in-frame clones and leaves out a portion. The repertoire holds some 260,000 clones, with just over 85% as singletons. This CDR3 spans 18 amino acids. The V end was cut by 5 bases, the J end by 1 base, with 20 bases between. The germline CDR1 and CDR2 sequences are SEHNR and FQNEAQ (reference sequence). This clone came up once. Sequencing was done on a sample of PBMCs or T cells enriched from blood (not recorded which). V usage is TRBV7-9 and J usage is TRBJ2-2; the D is unclear. The clonotype was recovered from a man aged 35-49 years who had recovered from COVID-19. The CDR3 protein is CASSAPAGDLRNTGELFF. In DNA, the CDR3 is TGTGCCAGCAGCGCACCCGCCGGAGACCTGAGGAACACCGGGGAGCTGTTTTTT.